This record covers a single T cell receptor (beta chain). This entry comes from a study of cytomegalovirus exposure and HLA in healthy donors. The PCR had 60 Vbeta and 13 Jbeta primers. Sequenced by immunoSEQ multiplex PCR; TCRdb stores in-frame clones only, minus some. The sample shows about 160,000 clones, less than 85% of them seen only once. When sampled, the donors appeared nominally healthy, though they likely had unrecorded immune exposures. The CDR3 is 12 amino acids. Germline assignment: CDR1 MDHEN and CDR2 SYDVKM. V was cut by 8 bases and J by 5 bases, with 10 bases left in between. This TCR came from a man aged 40-49 years in good health and CMV-seronegative. The rearrangement links TRBV28 to TRBJ2-1; a possible D gene is TRBD2 (5 bases). The sequencing input was PBMCs. The CDR3 reads CASLTRNNEQFF. In nucleotides, the CDR3 is TGTGCCAGCCTTACTAGGAACAATGAGCAGTTCTTC.